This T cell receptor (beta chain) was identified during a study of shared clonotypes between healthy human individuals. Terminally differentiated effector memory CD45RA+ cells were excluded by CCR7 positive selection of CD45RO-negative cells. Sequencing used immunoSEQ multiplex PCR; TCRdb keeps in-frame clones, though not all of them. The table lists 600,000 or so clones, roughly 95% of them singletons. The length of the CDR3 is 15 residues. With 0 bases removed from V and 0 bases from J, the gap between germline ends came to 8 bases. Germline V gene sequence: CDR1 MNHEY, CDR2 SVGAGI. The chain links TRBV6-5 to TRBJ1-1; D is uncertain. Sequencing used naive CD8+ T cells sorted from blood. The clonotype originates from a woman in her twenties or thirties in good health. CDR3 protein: CASSYSSGLNTEAFF. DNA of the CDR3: TGTGCCAGCAGTTACTCGAGCGGGTTGAACACTGAAGCTTTCTTT.